This TCR beta chain was observed in a study of blood T cell repertoires in COVID-19. At the level of the study: COVID-19 samples from acute and convalescent phases originated in the United States, Italy and Spain. Nucleic acid was either cDNA or gDNA, and it came from T cells, B-cell-depleted T cells, or PBMCs.

The authors' processing: Nucleated cell counts were estimated from reference gene primer amplification. The table came from immunoSEQ multiplex PCR; TCRdb's copy has only in-frame clones and leaves some out. V and J calls and clone size are those listed in that table; D and trimming were worked out from the DNA. The table records hundreds of thousands of clones, 80% to 90% of them present only once. The CDR3 is 17 amino acids. Per the germline V gene, CDR1 is SGHRS and CDR2 is YFSETQ. With 3 bases removed from V and 0 bases from J, the gap between germline ends came to 18 bases. This receptor was identified in a woman between 50 and 59 years old with acute or convalescent COVID-19. The chain joins TRBV5-1 to TRBJ1-1, with TRBD1 as a possible D gene (6 bases). The material sequenced was peripheral blood. CDR3 in amino acids: CASSSQGARGLNTEAFF. DNA for the CDR3: TGCGCCAGCAGCTCCCAAGGGGCCAGGGGATTGAACACTGAAGCTTTCTTT.